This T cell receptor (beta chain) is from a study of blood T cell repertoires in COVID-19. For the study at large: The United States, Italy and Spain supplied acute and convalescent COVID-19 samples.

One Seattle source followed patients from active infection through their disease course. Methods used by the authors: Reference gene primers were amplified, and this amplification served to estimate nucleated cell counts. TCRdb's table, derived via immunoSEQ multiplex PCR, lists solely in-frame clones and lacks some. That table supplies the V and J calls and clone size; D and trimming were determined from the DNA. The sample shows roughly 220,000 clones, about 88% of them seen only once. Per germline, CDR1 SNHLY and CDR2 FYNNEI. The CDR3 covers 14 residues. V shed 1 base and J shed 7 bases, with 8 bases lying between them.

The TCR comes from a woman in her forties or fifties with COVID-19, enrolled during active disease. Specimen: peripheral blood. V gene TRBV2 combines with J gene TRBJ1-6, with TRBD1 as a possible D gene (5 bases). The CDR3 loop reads CASSEVQGNSPLHF. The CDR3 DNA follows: TGTGCCAGCAGTGAAGTTCAGGGAAATTCACCCCTCCACTTT.